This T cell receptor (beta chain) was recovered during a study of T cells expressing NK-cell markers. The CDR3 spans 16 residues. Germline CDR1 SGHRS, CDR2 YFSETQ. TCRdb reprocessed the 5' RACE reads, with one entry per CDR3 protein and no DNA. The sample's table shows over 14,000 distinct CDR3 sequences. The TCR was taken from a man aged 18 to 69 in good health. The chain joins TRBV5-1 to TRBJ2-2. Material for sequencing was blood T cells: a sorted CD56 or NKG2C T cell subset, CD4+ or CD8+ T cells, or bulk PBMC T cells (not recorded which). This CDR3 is CASSPAHLLNTGELFF.